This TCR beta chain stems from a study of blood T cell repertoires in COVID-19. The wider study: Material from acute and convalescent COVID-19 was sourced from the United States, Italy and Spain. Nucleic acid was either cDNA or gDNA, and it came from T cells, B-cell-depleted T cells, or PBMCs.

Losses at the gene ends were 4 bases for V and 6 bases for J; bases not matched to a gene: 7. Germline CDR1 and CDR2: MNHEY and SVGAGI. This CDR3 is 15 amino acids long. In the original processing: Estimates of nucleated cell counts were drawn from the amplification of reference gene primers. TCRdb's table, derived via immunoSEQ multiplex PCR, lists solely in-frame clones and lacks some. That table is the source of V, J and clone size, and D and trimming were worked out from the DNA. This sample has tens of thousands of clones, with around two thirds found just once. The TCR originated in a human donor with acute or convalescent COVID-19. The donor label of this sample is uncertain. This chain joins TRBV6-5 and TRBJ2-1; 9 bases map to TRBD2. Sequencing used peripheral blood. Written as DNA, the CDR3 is TGTGCCAGCAGTTCCCTAGCGGGAAAGGGCAATGAGCAGTTCTTC. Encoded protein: CASSSLAGKGNEQFF.